The clone carrying this T cell receptor (beta chain) occurred once. Antigen unknown. The V gene's germline CDR1 is SEHNR and CDR2 FQNEAQ (reference sequence). Trimming stripped 4 bases from V and 7 bases from J, with 13 bases between. This CDR3 is 13 amino acids long. This sample is drawn from a study of graft-versus-host responses after intestinal transplantation. Study summary: Isolated intestinal, liver-intestinal, or multivisceral transplants had been given to the recipients. The recipients all started with anti-thymocyte globulin induction and then took tacrolimus and steroids for 3 to 4 years. Study results and limitations: There was an association between peak levels of circulating GvH clones and early post-transplant HvG declines. The marrow of recipients harbored GvH clones, and ileum or blood showed some of them first.

TCRdb's copy holds only in-frame clones and misses some; the assay was immunoSEQ multiplex PCR. The profile covers just under 65,000 clones, with approximately 91% appearing a single time and about 1.7% taken by the ten largest. The sequence was collected from a human donor who was the organ donor for an intestinal transplant. The sample in question was unstimulated CD8+ T cells sorted from spleen or lymph node cells, obtained before transplant. The chain joins TRBV7-9 to TRBJ1-2; a possible D gene is TRBD1 (6 bases). CDR3 loop: CASSSLQGFGYTF. The CDR3 nucleotides are TGTGCCAGCAGCTCGCTACAGGGATTTGGCTACACCTTC.